This TCR beta chain was captured by sequencing in a study of PD-1 blockade in classical Hodgkin lymphoma. Findings of the study overall: Complete responders possessed baseline diversity comparable to newly diagnosed patients.

All patients experienced relapse after autologous stem cell transplantation, and brentuximab vedotin exposure was variable. The CD8+ T cells came from thawed PBMCs through magnetic negative selection. About this clone itself: Its specificity is not known.

Here immunoSEQ multiplex PCR was the method, and the copy in TCRdb shows in-frame clones only, minus some. The sample records about 27,000 clones, roughly 88% being singletons. V trimming: 4 bases; J trimming: 8 bases; junction bases outside the gene matches: 4. Germline V gene lookup returns CDR1 KGHSH and CDR2 LQKENI. This CDR3 comprises 13 residues. The rearrangement uses TRBV18 and TRBJ2-1; 8 nucleotides line up with TRBD1. The sequences come from CD8+ T cells from blood, collected at baseline. The clonotype originates from a human donor with classical Hodgkin lymphoma. The CDR3 spells CASSREDRDEQFF. The DNA of the CDR3 is TGTGCCAGCTCACGGGAGGACAGGGATGAGCAGTTCTTC.